The entry below describes one TCR beta chain. No antigen is known for it. Sequencing was performed with immunoSEQ multiplex PCR; in TCRdb, only in-frame clones are kept and a portion is missing. This table has roughly 20,000 clones, 81% appearing once. With V trimmed by 5 bases and J by 5 bases, 10 bases remained unmatched. Germline V gene lookup returns CDR1 SGHAT and CDR2 FQNNGV. This CDR3 contains 15 residues. Mixed chimerism was transient after nonmyeloablative marrow transplants from related graft donors. These data come from a study of Tregs in tolerant kidney transplant recipients. Study outcomes and limitations: Activated donor B cell expansion appeared to reveal the most relevant donor-specific TCRbeta repertoire.

The rearrangement joins TRBV11-2 to TRBJ2-5; TRBD1 matches at 8 bases. The clonotype originates from a human patient who received a combined kidney and bone marrow transplant. Some of these T cells may belong to the graft donor. Sequencing used CD8+ T cells from blood (PBMCs), obtained 6 months after the transplant. CDR3 bases: TGTGCCAGCAGCCTTTCCGACAGGGGCGGGGAGACCCAGTACTTC. This sequence encodes CASSLSDRGGETQYF.